A single sample is the source of the 29 T cell receptor beta chains below, sequenced in a study of identical twins. TCRdb called the 5' RACE reads again in MiXCR, with one record for every CDR3 protein. Among about 890,000 distinct CDR3 sequences listed, more than 9% were seen once. These data are also associated with another study on yellow fever vaccine responses in identical twins.

Sequenced: PBMCs. The receptors originated from a woman aged 18-30 years in good health.

This clonotype occurred many times. V and J are TRBV7-9 and TRBJ2-4; D possibly corresponds to TRBD2 (5 bases). Per the germline V gene, CDR1 is SEHNR and CDR2 is FQNEAQ (reference sequence). V lost 0 bases to trimming and J lost 1 base, with 7 bases between them. The CDR3 consists of 15 residues. The CDR3 loop is CASSLATGAKNIQYF. The DNA of the CDR3 is TGTGCCAGCAGCTTAGCGACGGGGGCCAAAAACATTCAGTACTTC.

DNA of the CDR3: TGTGCCAGCAGCTTAGGCAGGGCAGCTCAGCCCCAGCATTTT. Protein product: CASSLGRAAQPQHF. This sequence joins TRBV7-2 and TRBJ1-5; D possibly corresponds to TRBD1 (5 bases). The CDR3 loop spans 14 amino acids. Deletions cut 1 base from V and 6 bases from J, with 10 bases between. Germline CDR1 is SGHTA and CDR2 is FQGNSA.

There are a few counts of this clonotype. The chain couples TRBV10-3 to TRBJ1-1; no reliable D call. The CDR3 has 12 residues. Germline CDR1 reads ENHRY; CDR2 reads SYGVKD. Trimming removed 7 bases from V and 1 base from J, with 7 bases in between. The DNA of the CDR3 is TGTGCCATCAAACAGCAGAACACTGAAGCTTTCTTT. Encoded protein: CAIKQQNTEAFF.

Ten or more counts support this clonotype. J is TRBJ2-2 and V is TRBV5-1; possible D gene TRBD1, 6 bases. The germline CDR1 and CDR2 sequences are SGHRS and YFSETQ. Trimming took 1 base from V and 2 from J, leaving 9 bases between them. The CDR3 loop spans 15 amino acids. The CDR3 here is CASSLLQGNTGELFF. In DNA form, the CDR3 reads TGCGCCAGCAGCTTGTTACAGGGTAACACCGGGGAGCTGTTTTTT.

This clonotype was recorded at least ten times. V is TRBV12-3 or TRBV12-4 and J is TRBJ2-1, with 14 bases lining up with TRBD2. The J segment lost 6 bases and the V segment lost 5 bases, leaving 6 bases of the junction unmatched. The CDR3 covers 16 residues. CDR3 protein: CASSTGLAGDSNEQFF. The CDR3 DNA follows: TGTGCCAGCAGTACGGGACTAGCGGGAGATAGCAATGAGCAGTTCTTC.

This clonotype was recorded a few times. This chain joins TRBV20-1 and TRBJ2-7; no firm D call. Germline loops: CDR1 DFQATT, CDR2 SNEGSKA (reference sequence). The CDR3 length is 12 residues. Trimming shortened V by 7 bases and J by 0 bases, and 10 bases separated the two germline ends. Here the CDR3 DNA reads TGCAGTGTTGTGGGCCCCTCCTACGAGCAGTACTTC. The encoded protein is CSVVGPSYEQYF.

The V and J genes are TRBV12-3 or TRBV12-4 and TRBJ2-1; D possibly corresponds to TRBD2 (7 bases). Trimming shortened V by 6 bases and J by 8 bases, and 17 bases separated the two germline ends. The CDR3 loop spans 14 amino acids. The CDR3 DNA is TGTGCCAGCAGCCGGGGGGACATTGCCTATGAGCAGTTCTTC. Its protein is CASSRGDIAYEQFF.

J is TRBJ1-1 and V is TRBV12-3 or TRBV12-4; D is possibly TRBD1 (5 bases). This CDR3 is 15 amino acids long. Trimming stripped 6 bases from V and 1 base from J, with 15 bases between. CDR3 loop: CASSRGPNTNTEAFF. For the CDR3, the DNA is TGTGCCAGCAGCCGGGGACCGAATACGAACACTGAAGCTTTCTTT.

The chain joins TRBV7-2 to TRBJ2-7, with a weak D call TRBD2 (6 bases). Germline CDR1 is SGHTA and CDR2 is FQGNSA. V lost 3 bases and J lost 5, with 20 bases in between. The CDR3 has 16 residues. The CDR3 nucleotides read TGTGCCAGCAGCTTTATTGGCGGGATGGACACCCACGAGCAGTACTTC. Translated: CASSFIGGMDTHEQYF.

The rearrangement uses TRBV5-1 and TRBJ1-3; D is undetermined. Trimming stripped 4 bases from V and 2 bases from J, with 7 bases between. From germline, CDR1 is SGHRS and CDR2 YFSETQ. The CDR3 sequence is 13 residues long. Here the CDR3 reads CASSPLTGNTIYF. CDR3 nucleotide sequence: TGCGCCAGCAGCCCGTTAACTGGAAACACCATATATTTT.

This rearrangement joins TRBV11-2 to TRBJ2-6, with TRBD1 matching over 8 bases. The CDR3 is 18 residues long. CDR1 is SGHAT, CDR2 FQNNGV, per germline. Trimming took 5 bases from V and 0 from J; bases not matched to a gene: 9. The CDR3: CASSPGQGLPSGANVLTF. The CDR3 region has the DNA TGTGCCAGCAGCCCTGGACAGGGATTGCCCTCTGGGGCCAACGTCCTGACTTTC.

This clonotype was counted many times. The chain employs TRBV12-3 or TRBV12-4 and TRBJ2-1; D gene unclear. With 3 bases removed from V and 9 bases from J, the gap between germline ends came to 6 bases. The CDR3 loop spans 11 amino acids. The CDR3 DNA is TGTGCCAGCAGTTTCAGTGGTGAGCAGTTCTTC. Its protein is CASSFSGEQFF.

This clonotype was seen a handful of times. V usage is TRBV5-1 and J usage is TRBJ2-1; D is undetermined. The V gene's germline CDR1 is SGHRS and CDR2 YFSETQ. V shed 4 bases and J shed 10 bases, with 15 bases lying between them. CDR3 size: 13 residues. The CDR3 DNA sequence: TGCGCCAGCAGCGTAGGAGTCCTAATCGAGCAGTTCTTC. Translating gives CASSVGVLIEQFF.

This chain links TRBV10-3 with TRBJ2-7; TRBD2 agrees at 7 bases. Germline loops: CDR1 ENHRY, CDR2 SYGVKD. The CDR3 has 17 amino acids. V gave up 8 bases and J gave up 0 bases; unmatched junction bases: 16. In nucleotides, the CDR3 is TGTGCCATCGAAGCTCGGCAGCCAGGCGGGAGCTCCTACGAGCAGTACTTC. Protein sequence: CAIEARQPGGSSYEQYF.

This clonotype has a handful of counts. V usage is TRBV28 and J usage is TRBJ2-7, with D possibly being TRBD1 or TRBD2 (6 bases each). Germline V gene sequence: CDR1 MDHEN, CDR2 SYDVKM. V was shortened by 6 bases and J by 6 bases, with 18 bases between the two germline ends. The CDR3 sequence is 14 residues long. The CDR3 DNA reads TGTGCCAGCAGGAAGACTAGTGGGGGGCCCGAGCAGTACGTC. Translation: CASRKTSGGPEQYV.

The V and J genes are TRBV12-3 or TRBV12-4 and TRBJ2-6; TRBD2 matches at 11 bases. CDR3 size: 17 residues. J lost 0 bases, V lost 6 bases, and 4 bases had no gene match. The CDR3 loop reads CASSRSGGVSGANVLTF. The CDR3 DNA reads TGTGCCAGCAGCCGTAGCGGGGGGGTCTCTGGGGCCAACGTCCTGACTTTC.

V is TRBV16 and J is TRBJ1-1; D uncertain. CDR1 is KGHSY, CDR2 FQNENV, per germline. Trimming cost V 0 bases and J 0 bases, with 8 bases left between them. This CDR3 has 15 amino acids. CDR3 DNA sequence: TGTGCCAGCAGCCAATCCAGGAACTTGAACACTGAAGCTTTCTTT. It codes for CASSQSRNLNTEAFF.

This clonotype was counted a few times. The rearrangement uses TRBV6-5 and TRBJ2-5; D perhaps matches TRBD2 (5 bases). The CDR3 loop spans 16 amino acids. With 2 bases removed from V and 2 bases from J, the gap between germline ends came to 15 bases. Per the germline V gene, CDR1 is MNHEY and CDR2 is SVGAGI. The CDR3 reads CASSYGPIAGQETQYF. The CDR3 DNA follows: TGTGCCAGCAGTTACGGTCCAATTGCGGGTCAAGAGACCCAGTACTTC.

A few counts support this clonotype. The chain uses TRBV15 and TRBJ1-2; tentative D call: TRBD1 (6 bases). This CDR3 has 15 residues. Trimming pared 3 bases from V and 8 bases from J, leaving 19 bases between. Germline V lookup: CDR1 LNHNV, CDR2 YYDKDF (reference sequence). For the CDR3, the DNA is TGTGCCACCAGCAGCGATGTCAGGGGCTTAGAGGGCTACACCTTC. This encodes CATSSDVRGLEGYTF.

The rearrangement uses TRBV2 and TRBJ2-3, with D unclear. V shed 3 bases and J shed 0 bases, with 10 bases lying between them. Germline CDR1 and CDR2: SNHLY and FYNNEI. The CDR3 spans 15 residues. This CDR3 is CASSESRFSTDTQYF. CDR3 nucleotide sequence: TGTGCCAGCAGTGAGTCCAGATTCAGCACAGATACGCAGTATTTT.

V usage is TRBV27 and J usage is TRBJ2-1, with 10 nucleotides matching TRBD2. V lost 7 bases and J lost 3; bases outside the gene matches: 3. Germline V gene sequence: CDR1 MNHEY, CDR2 SMNVEV (reference sequence). The CDR3 is 14 residues long. The CDR3 nucleotides are TGTGCCAGCAAATGGACTAGCGGCTACAATGAGCAGTTCTTC. Amino acid sequence: CASKWTSGYNEQFF.

This clonotype was seen ten or more times. The J gene is TRBJ2-1, the V gene TRBV6-5; D remains ambiguous. The CDR3 runs 14 residues. V lost 2 bases, J lost 5 bases, and 10 bases lay in between. Germline V gene lookup returns CDR1 MNHEY and CDR2 SVGAGI. The CDR3 reads CASSYQTEHNEQFF. The CDR3 nucleotides are TGTGCCAGCAGTTACCAAACAGAGCACAATGAGCAGTTCTTC.

The V gene is TRBV5-1, the J gene TRBJ2-5; tentatively, D is TRBD1 (6 bases). Trimming shortened V by 0 bases and J by 4 bases, and 25 bases separated the two germline ends. This CDR3 has 19 residues. CDR1 and CDR2 from the germline V gene are SGHRS and YFSETQ. The CDR3 sequence is CASSLAETGLRQGRETQYF. The DNA for the CDR3 is TGCGCCAGCAGCTTGGCCGAGACTGGCCTACGGCAGGGGCGAGAGACCCAGTACTTC.

The rearrangement joins TRBV5-1 to TRBJ2-3; 9 bases are shared with TRBD1. V lost 4 bases and J lost 6; bases outside the gene matches: 9. CDR1 and CDR2 (germline): SGHRS, YFSETQ. The CDR3 has 15 residues. In DNA form, the CDR3 reads TGCGCCAGCAGCCTAAGGGACAGGGTGAGGGATACGCAGTATTTT. Protein product: CASSLRDRVRDTQYF.

The chain links TRBV20-1 to TRBJ2-5; TRBD2 agrees at 10 bases. Germline V gene sequence: CDR1 DFQATT, CDR2 SNEGSKA (reference sequence). With 6 bases clipped from V and 2 bases from J, the junction kept 9 bases outside the gene matches. The CDR3 runs to 15 residues. The chain's CDR3 is CSALAPTSGQETQYF. The DNA for the CDR3 is TGCAGTGCCCTGGCCCCGACTAGCGGGCAAGAGACCCAGTACTTC.

CDR3 loop: CSASRTARSGNTIYF. In DNA, the CDR3 is TGCAGTGCAAGTCGGACAGCGCGCTCTGGAAACACCATATATTTT. The chain links TRBV20-1 to TRBJ1-3, with a tentative D call TRBD1 (6 bases). V gave up 6 bases and J gave up 0 bases, with 15 bases separating them. The CDR3 runs 15 residues. Germline V gives CDR1 DFQATT, CDR2 SNEGSKA (reference sequence).

This clonotype was detected only a few times. This rearrangement joins TRBV14 to TRBJ2-5, with 11 bases lining up with TRBD1. The V and J ends lost 3 bases and 1 base, in that order; junction bases with no gene match: 16. The CDR3 length is 20 residues. The V gene's germline CDR1 is SGHDN and CDR2 FVKESK. CDR3 DNA: TGTGCCAGCAGCCATACTCCGGGACAGGGGGGCGCCGAATTCCAAGAGACCCAGTACTTC. Amino acid sequence: CASSHTPGQGGAEFQETQYF.

The table lists this clonotype with a few counts. V usage is TRBV18 and J usage is TRBJ2-1; the D call may be TRBD1 or TRBD2 (5 bases each). Germline CDR1 reads KGHSH; CDR2 reads LQKENI. This CDR3 has 13 residues. The germline V and J ends were trimmed by 3 bases and 8 bases, with 11 bases remaining between them. CDR3 amino acids: CASSPGPTDEQFF. The CDR3 DNA reads as TGTGCCAGCTCACCGGGACCCACGGATGAGCAGTTCTTC.

This clonotype has a handful of counts. The rearrangement links TRBV29-1 to TRBJ1-2; D may be TRBD1 (5 bases). Trimming took 5 bases from V and 5 from J, leaving 18 bases between them. CDR1 is SQVTM, CDR2 ANQGSEA, per germline. This CDR3 spans 14 amino acids. CDR3 coding DNA: TGCAGCGTTAATCCGGGACTACAACTTTATGGCTACACCTTC. This translates into CSVNPGLQLYGYTF.